This T cell receptor beta chain was identified during a study of human T cells and chemical hapten exposure. Each CDR3 protein is one row after TCRdb ran MiXCR on the RACE reads. Of a few hundred thousand distinct CDR3 sequences listed, 6% to 7% were seen once; the top ten hold more than 5.5%. Germline V CDR1 and CDR2: MDHEN, SYDVKM. The CDR3 sequence is 15 residues long. J lost 5 bases, V lost 6 bases, and 10 bases had no gene match. This clonotype was seen many times. As for time point: patch test 2, 6 weeks after DPC sensitization. Treatment specified: therapeutic diphenylcyclopropenone sensitization with weekly scalp DPC.

The TCR comes from a young woman with alopecia areata. Some clones in this sample may be carry-over from other donors' samples. Specimen: whole blood, collected in connection with sensitization to the hapten diphenylcyclopropenone (DPC). The V gene is TRBV28, the J gene TRBJ1-5; TRBD1 agrees at 7 bases. This CDR3 is CASRLRGGGDQPQHF. For the CDR3, the DNA is TGTGCCAGCAGACTCAGGGGAGGGGGCGATCAGCCCCAGCATTTT.